This T cell receptor beta chain was identified during a study of response to subunit inactivated influenza vaccine. Overall study results and limits: Authors suggested seasonal influenza vaccinations each recruit few new T cells.

This clonotype has just a few counts. Its antigen is not identified. TCRdb processed the RT-PCR reads anew with MiXCR; each CDR3 protein has one entry. The sample contains around 320,000 distinct CDR3 sequences, approximately 23% of which appear only once. This CDR3 region has 15 residues. V was clipped by 4 bases and J by 5 bases; unmatched bases: 7. This TCR was recovered from a man between 50 and 75 years old who received an inactivated influenza vaccine. The sequencing here drew on PBMCs from blood, taken about 20 months after vaccination. This chain links TRBV12-3 or TRBV12-4 with TRBJ2-7, with 11 bases fitting TRBD2. The CDR3 nucleotides are TGTGCCAGCAGTTCACCGGGACTAGCGGAAAACGAGCAGTACTTC. It is translated as CASSSPGLAENEQYF.